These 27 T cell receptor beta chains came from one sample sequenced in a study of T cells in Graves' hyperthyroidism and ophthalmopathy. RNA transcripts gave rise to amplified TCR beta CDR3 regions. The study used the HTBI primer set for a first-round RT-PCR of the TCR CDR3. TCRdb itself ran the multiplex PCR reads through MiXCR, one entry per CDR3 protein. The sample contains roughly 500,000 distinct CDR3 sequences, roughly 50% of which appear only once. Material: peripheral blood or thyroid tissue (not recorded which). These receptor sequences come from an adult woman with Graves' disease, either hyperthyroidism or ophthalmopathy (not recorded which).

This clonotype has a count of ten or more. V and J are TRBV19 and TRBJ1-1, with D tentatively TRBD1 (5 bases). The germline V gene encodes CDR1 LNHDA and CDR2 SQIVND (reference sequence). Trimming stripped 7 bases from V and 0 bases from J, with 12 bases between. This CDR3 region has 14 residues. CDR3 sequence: CASKTGPMNTEAFF. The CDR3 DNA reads TGTGCCAGTAAAACAGGACCTATGAACACTGAAGCTTTCTTT.

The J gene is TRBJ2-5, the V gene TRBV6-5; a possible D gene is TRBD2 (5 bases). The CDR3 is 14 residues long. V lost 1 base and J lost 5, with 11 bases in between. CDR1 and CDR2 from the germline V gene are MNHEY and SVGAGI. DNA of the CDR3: TGTGCCAGCAGTTACTTCCGGGATAGGGAGACCCAGTACTTC. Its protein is CASSYFRDRETQYF.

Written as DNA, the CDR3 is TGTGCCACCAGCGGAGGGGTAGGGACGTATAATGAAAAACTGTTTTTT. Amino acid sequence: CATSGGVGTYNEKLFF. This chain links TRBV15 with TRBJ1-4, with a possible D match to TRBD1 (5 bases). There are 16 residues in the CDR3. V was shortened by 5 bases and J by 4 bases, with 17 bases between the two germline ends. CDR1 is LNHNV, CDR2 YYDKDF, per germline (reference sequence).

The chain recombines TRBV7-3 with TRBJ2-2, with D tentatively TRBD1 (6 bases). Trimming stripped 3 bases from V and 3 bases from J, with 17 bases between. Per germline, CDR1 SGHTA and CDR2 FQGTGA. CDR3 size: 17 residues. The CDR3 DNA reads TGTGCCAGCAGCTTCGCACAGGGTCGGGGCTACACCGGGGAGCTGTTTTTT. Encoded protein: CASSFAQGRGYTGELFF.

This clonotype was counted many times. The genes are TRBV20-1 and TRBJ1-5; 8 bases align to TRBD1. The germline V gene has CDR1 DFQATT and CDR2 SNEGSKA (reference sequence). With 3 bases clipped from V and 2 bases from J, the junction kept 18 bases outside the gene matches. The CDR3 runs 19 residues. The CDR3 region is CSASPTPGQARVGNQPQHF. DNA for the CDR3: TGCAGTGCTAGCCCTACCCCGGGACAGGCGAGAGTTGGCAATCAGCCCCAGCATTTT.

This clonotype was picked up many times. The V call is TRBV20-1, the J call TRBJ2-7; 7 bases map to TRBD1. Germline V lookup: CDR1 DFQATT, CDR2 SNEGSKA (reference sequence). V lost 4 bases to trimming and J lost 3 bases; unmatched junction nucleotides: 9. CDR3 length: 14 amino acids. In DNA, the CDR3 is TGCAGTGCTACCTCCGGGACAGCACGCTACGAGCAGTACTTC. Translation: CSATSGTARYEQYF.

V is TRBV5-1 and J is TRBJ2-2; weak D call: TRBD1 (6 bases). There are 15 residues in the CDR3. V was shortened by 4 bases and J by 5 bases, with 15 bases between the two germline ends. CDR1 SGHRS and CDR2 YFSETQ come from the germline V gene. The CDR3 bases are TGCGCCAGCAGCACAGGGACGGCGAGGACCGGGGAGCTGTTTTTT. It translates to CASSTGTARTGELFF.

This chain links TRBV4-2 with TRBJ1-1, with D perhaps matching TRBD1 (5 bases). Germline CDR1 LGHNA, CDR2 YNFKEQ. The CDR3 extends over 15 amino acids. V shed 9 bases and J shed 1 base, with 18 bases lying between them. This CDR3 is CASTSGPQGNTEAFF. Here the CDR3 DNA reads TGTGCCAGTACGAGTGGGCCGCAGGGGAACACTGAAGCTTTCTTT.

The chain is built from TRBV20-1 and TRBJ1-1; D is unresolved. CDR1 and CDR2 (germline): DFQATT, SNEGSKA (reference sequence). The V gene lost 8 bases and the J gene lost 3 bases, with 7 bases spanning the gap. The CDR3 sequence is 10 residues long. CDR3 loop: CSLWDTEAFF. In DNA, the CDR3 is TGCAGTCTGTGGGACACTGAAGCTTTCTTT.

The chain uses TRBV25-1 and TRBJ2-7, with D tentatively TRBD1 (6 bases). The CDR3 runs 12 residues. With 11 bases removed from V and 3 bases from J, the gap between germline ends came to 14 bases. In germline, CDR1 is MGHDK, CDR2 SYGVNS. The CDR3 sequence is CALFDRNYEQYF. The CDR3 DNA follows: TGTGCCCTCTTCGACAGGAACTACGAGCAGTACTTC.

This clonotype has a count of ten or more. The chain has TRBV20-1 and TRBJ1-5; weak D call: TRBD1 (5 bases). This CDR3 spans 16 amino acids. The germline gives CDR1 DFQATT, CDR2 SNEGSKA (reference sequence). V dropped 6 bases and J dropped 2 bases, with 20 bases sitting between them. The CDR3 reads CSATSFGGRRNQPQHF. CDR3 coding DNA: TGCAGTGCCACCAGCTTTGGGGGACGACGCAATCAGCCCCAGCATTTT.

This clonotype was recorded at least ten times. The CDR3 DNA is TGTGCCAGCAGCTTGGGACGAACGGGGGGAGAGACCCAGTACTTC. Protein sequence: CASSLGRTGGETQYF. This chain joins TRBV5-8 and TRBJ2-5; TRBD2 matches 7 bases. The CDR3 runs to 15 residues. Germline V gives CDR1 SGHTS, CDR2 YDEGEE. V lost 0 bases to trimming and J lost 4 bases; unmatched junction nucleotides: 6.

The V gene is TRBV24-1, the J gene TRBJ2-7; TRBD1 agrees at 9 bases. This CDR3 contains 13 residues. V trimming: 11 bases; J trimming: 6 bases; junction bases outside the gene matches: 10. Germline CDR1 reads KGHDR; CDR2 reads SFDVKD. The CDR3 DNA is TGTGCCAGCAGCGGACGACAGGGGGTCGAGCAGTACTTC. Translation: CASSGRQGVEQYF.

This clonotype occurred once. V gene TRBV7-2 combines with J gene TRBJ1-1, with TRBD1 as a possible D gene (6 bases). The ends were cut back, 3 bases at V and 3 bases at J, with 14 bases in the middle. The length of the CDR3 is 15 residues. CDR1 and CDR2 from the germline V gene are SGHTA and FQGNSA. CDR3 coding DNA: TGTGCCAGCAGCTTCGCACAGGGTTCGGACACTGAAGCTTTCTTT. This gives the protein CASSFAQGSDTEAFF.

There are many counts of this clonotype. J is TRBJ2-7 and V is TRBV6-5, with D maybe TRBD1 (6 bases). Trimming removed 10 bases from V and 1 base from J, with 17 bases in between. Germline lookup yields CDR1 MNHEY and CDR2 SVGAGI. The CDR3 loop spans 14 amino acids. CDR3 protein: CATYPDRTSYEQYF. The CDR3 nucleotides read TGTGCCACCTACCCCGACAGGACTTCCTACGAGCAGTACTTC.

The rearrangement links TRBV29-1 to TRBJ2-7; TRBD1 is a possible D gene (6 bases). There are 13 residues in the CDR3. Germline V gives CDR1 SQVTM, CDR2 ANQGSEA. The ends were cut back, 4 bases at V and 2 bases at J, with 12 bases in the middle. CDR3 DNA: TGCAGCGTTGGGGCAGGGGCGACCTACGAGCAGTACTTC. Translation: CSVGAGATYEQYF.

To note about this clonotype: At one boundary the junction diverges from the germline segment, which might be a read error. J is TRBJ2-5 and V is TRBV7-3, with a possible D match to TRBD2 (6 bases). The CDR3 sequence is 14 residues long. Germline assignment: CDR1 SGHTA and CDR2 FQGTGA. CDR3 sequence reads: CASSPRLGGETQYF. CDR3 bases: TGCGCCAGCAGCCCCCGACTTGGAGGGGAGACCCAGTACTTC.

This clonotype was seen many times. The CDR3 is CATSRYRQGETQYF. DNA for the CDR3: TGTGCCACCAGCAGGTATCGACAGGGAGAGACCCAGTACTTC. The J gene is TRBJ2-5, the V gene TRBV15; the match to TRBD1 covers 7 bases. The CDR3 extends over 14 amino acids. J lost 4 bases, V lost 3 bases, and 5 bases had no gene match. Germline V CDR1 and CDR2: LNHNV, YYDKDF (reference sequence).

The CDR3 region has the DNA TGTGCCAGCAGCCCAACGGACCTAGAGGCTTTCTTT. Translation: CASSPTDLEAFF. The chain combines TRBV9 with TRBJ1-1; D is ambiguous. Germline assignment: CDR1 SGDLS and CDR2 YYNGEE. This CDR3 has 12 residues. Trimming removed 4 bases at V and 11 bases at J, with 15 bases between.

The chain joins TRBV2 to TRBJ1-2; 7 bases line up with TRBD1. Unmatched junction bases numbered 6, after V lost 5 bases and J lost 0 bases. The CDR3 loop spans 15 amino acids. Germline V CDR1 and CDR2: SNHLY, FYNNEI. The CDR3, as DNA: TGTGCCAGCAGTCCCGGGGACAGAGCTAACTATGGCTACACCTTC. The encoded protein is CASSPGDRANYGYTF.

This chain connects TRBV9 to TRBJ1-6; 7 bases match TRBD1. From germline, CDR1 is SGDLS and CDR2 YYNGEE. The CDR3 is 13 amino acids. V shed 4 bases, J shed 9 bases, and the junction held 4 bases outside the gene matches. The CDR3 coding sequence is TGTGCCAGCAGCCAATGGGACAGTTCACCCCTCCACTTT. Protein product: CASSQWDSSPLHF.

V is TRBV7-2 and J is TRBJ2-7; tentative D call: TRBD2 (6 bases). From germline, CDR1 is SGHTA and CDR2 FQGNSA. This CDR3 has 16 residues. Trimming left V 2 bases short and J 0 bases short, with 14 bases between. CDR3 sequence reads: CASSLYAAGSSYEQYF. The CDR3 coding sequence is TGTGCCAGCAGCTTATATGCCGCGGGAAGCTCCTACGAGCAGTACTTC.

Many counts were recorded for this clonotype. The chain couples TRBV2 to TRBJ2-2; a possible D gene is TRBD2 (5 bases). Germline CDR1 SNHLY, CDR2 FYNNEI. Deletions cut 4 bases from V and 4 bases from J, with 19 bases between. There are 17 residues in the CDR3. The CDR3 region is CASSALALIRFTGELFF. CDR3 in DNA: TGTGCCAGCAGTGCCCTAGCCCTAATACGATTCACCGGGGAGCTGTTTTTT.

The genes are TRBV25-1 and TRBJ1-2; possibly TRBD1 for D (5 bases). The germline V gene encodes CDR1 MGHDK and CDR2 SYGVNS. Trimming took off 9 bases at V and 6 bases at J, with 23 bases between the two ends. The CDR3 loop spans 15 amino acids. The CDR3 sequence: CASTGFRGASDGYTF. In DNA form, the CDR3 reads TGTGCCAGTACCGGGTTTAGGGGCGCGTCTGATGGCTACACCTTC.

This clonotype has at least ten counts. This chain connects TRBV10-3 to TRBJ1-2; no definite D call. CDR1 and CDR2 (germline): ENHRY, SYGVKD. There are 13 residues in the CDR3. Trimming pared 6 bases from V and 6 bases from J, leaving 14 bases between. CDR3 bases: TGTGCCATCAGCGGAAGACAAGCGAATGGCTACACCTTC. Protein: CAISGRQANGYTF.

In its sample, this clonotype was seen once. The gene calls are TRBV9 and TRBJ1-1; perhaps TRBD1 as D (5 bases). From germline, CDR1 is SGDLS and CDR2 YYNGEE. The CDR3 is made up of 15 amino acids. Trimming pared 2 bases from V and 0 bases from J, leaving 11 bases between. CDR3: CASSVGLQMNTEAFF. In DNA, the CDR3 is TGTGCCAGCAGCGTGGGACTGCAAATGAACACTGAAGCTTTCTTT. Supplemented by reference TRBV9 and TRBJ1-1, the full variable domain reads DSGVTQTPKHLITATGQRVTLRCSPRSGDLSVYWYQQSLDQGLQFLIQYYNGEERAKGNILERFSAQQFPDLHSELNLSSLELGDSALYFCASSVGLQMNTEAFFGQGTRLTVV.

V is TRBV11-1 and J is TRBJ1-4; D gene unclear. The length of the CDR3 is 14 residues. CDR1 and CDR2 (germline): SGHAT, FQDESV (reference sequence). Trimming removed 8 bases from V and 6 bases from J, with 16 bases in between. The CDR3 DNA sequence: TGTGCCAGCGTCTCCGGGGAGATGGATGAAAAACTGTTTTTT. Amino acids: CASVSGEMDEKLFF.